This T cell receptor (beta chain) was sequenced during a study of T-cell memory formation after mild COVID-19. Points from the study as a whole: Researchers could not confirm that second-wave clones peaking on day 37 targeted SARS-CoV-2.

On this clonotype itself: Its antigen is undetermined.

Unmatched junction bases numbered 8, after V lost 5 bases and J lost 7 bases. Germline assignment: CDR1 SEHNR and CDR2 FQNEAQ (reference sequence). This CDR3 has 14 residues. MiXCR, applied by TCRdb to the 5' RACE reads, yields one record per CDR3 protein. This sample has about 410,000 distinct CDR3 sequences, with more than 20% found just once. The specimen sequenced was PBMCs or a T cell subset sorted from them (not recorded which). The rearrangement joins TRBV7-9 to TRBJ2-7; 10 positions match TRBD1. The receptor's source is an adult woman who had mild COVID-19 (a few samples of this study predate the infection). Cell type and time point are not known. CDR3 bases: TGTGCCAGCAGCCCGACAGGGGGCCGAGGAGAGCAGTACTTC. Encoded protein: CASSPTGGRGEQYF.